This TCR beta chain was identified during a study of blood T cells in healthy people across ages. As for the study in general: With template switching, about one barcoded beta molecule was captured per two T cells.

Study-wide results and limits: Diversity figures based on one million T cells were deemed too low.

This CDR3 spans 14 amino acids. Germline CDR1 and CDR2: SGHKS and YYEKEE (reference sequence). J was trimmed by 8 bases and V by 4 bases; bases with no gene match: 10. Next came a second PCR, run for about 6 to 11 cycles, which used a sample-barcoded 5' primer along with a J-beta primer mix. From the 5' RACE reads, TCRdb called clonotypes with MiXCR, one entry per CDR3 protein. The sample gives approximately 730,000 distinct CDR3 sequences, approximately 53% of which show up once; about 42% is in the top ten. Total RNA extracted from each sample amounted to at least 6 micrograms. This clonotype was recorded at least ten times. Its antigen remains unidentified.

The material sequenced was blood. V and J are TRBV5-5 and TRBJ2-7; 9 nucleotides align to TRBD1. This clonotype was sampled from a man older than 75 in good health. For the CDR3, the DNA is TGTGCCAGCAGCGGACAGGGGTCCCGCTTTCAGCAGTACTTC. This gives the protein CASSGQGSRFQQYF.